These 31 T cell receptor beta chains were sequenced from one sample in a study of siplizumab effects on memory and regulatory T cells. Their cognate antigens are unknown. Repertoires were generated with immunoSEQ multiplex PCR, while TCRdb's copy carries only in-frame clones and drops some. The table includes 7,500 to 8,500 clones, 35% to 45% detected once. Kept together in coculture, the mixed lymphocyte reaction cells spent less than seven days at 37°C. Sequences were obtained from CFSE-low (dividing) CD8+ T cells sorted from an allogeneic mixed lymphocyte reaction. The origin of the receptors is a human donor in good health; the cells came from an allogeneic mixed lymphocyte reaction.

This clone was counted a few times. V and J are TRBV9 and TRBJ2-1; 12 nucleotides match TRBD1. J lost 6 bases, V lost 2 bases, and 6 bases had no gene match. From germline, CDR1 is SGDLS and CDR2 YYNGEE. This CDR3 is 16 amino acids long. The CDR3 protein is CASSVSGTGGINEQFF. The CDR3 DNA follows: TGTGCCAGCAGCGTCTCCGGGACAGGGGGCATCAATGAGCAGTTCTTC.

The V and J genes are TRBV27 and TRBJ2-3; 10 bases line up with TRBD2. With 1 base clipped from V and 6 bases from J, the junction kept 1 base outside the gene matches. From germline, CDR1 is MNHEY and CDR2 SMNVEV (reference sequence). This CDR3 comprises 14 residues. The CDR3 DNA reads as TGTGCCAGCAGTTTATTTAGCGGGAGGGATACGCAGTATTTT. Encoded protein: CASSLFSGRDTQYF.

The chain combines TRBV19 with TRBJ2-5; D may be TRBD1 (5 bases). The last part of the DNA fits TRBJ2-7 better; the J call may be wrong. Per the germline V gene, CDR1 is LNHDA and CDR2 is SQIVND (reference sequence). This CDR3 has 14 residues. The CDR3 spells CASSIVPGTYEQYF. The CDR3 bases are TGTGCCAGTAGTATAGTTCCAGGGACCTACGAGCAGTACTTC.

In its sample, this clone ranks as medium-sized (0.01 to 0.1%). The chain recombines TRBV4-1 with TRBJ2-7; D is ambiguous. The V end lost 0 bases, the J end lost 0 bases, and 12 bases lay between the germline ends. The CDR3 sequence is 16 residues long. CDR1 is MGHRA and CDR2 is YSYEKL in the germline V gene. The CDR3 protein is CASSQDTVQSSYEQYF. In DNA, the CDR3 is TGCGCCAGCAGCCAAGATACAGTCCAAAGCTCCTACGAGCAGTACTTC.

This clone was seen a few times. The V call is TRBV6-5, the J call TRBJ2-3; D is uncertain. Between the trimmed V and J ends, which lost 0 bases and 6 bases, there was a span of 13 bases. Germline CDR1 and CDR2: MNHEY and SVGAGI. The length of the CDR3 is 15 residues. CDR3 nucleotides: TGTGCCAGCAGTTACTCGAGCATTAAGGGCGATACGCAGTATTTT. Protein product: CASSYSSIKGDTQYF.

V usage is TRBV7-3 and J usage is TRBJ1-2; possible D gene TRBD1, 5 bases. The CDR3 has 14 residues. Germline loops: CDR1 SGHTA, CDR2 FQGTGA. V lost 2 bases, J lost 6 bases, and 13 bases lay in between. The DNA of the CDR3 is TGTGCCAGCAGCTTAGAGGGGACGGAAGATGGCTACACCTTC. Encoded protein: CASSLEGTEDGYTF.

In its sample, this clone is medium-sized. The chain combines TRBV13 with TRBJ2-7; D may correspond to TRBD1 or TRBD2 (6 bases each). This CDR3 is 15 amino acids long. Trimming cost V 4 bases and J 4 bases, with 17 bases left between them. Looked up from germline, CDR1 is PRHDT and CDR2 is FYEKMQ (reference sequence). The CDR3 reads CASSSGAGRSYEQYF. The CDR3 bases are TGTGCCAGCAGCTCGGGGGCGGGAAGATCTTACGAGCAGTACTTC.

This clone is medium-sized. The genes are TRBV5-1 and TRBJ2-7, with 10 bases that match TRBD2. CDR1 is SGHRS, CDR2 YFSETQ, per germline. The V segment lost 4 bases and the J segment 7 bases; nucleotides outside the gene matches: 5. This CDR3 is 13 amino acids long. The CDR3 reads CASSGGLAREQYF. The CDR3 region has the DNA TGCGCCAGCAGCGGGGGACTAGCGAGGGAGCAGTACTTC. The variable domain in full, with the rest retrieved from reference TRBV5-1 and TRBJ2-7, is KAGVTQTPRYLIKTRGQQVTLSCSPISGHRSVSWYQQTPGQGLQFLFEYFSETQRNKGNFPGRFSGRQFSNSRSEMNVSTLELGDSALYLCASSGGLAREQYFGPGTRLTVT.

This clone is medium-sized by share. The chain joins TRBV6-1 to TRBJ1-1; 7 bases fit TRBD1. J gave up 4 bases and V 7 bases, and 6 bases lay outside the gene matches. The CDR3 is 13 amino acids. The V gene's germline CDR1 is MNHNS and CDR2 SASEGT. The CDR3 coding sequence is TGTGCCAGCAAACAGGGGCGCGGCACTGAAGCTTTCTTT. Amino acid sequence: CASKQGRGTEAFF.

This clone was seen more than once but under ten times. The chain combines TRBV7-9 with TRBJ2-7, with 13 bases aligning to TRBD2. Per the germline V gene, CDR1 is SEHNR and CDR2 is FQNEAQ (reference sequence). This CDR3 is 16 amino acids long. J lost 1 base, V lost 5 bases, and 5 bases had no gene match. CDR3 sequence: CASSEGLAGPSYEQYF. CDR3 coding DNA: TGTGCCAGCAGCGAGGGACTAGCGGGACCATCCTACGAGCAGTACTTC.

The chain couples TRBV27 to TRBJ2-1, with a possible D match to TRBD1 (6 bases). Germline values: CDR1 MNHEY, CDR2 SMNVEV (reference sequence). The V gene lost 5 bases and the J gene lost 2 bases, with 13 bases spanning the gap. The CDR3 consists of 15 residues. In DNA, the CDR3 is TGTGCCAGCAGTGTAGGACAGACCCCCTACAATGAGCAGTTCTTC. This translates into CASSVGQTPYNEQFF.

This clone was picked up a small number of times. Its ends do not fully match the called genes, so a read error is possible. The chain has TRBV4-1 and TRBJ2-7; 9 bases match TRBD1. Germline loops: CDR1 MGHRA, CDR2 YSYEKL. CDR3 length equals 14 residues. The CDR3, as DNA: TGTGCCAGCAGCTGGGGACAGGGTGCCTACGAGCAGTACTTC. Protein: CASSWGQGAYEQYF.

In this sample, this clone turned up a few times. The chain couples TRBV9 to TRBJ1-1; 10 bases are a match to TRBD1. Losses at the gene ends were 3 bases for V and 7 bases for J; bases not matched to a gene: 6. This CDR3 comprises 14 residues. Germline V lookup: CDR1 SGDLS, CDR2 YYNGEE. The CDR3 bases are TGTGCCAGCAGCGCCGGGACAGGGGACGGTGAAGCTTTCTTT. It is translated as CASSAGTGDGEAFF.

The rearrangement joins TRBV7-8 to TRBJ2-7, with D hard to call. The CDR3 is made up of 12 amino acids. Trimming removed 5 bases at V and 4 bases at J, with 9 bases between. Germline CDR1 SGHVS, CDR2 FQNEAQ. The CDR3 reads CASSLSIYEQYF. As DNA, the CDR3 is TGTGCCAGCAGCCTTTCCATATACGAGCAGTACTTC.

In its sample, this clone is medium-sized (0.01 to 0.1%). For the CDR3, the DNA is TGTGCCACCATGGACATTATGAACACTGAAGCTTTCTTT. Protein sequence: CATMDIMNTEAFF. The chain has TRBV5-4 and TRBJ1-1, with D perhaps matching TRBD1 (5 bases). CDR3 size: 13 residues. Per the germline V gene, CDR1 is SGHNT and CDR2 is YYREEE (reference sequence). Trimming shortened V by 9 bases and J by 0 bases, and 12 bases separated the two germline ends.

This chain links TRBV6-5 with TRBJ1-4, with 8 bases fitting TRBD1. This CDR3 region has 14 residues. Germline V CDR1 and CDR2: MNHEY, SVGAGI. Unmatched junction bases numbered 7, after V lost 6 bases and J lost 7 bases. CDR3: CASRMTGVTEKLFF. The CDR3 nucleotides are TGTGCCAGCAGGATGACAGGGGTAACTGAAAAACTGTTTTTT.

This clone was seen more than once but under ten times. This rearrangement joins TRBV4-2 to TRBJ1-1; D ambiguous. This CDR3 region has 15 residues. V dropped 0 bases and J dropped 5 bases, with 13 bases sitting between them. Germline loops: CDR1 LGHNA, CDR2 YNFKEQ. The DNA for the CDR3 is TGTGCCAGCAGCCAAGAAGAGGTCCTGGCAACTGAAGCTTTCTTT. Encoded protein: CASSQEEVLATEAFF.

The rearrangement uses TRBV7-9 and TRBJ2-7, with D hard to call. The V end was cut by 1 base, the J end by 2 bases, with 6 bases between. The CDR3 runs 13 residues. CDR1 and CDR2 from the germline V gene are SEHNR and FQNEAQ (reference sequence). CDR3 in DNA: TGTGCCAGCAGCTTAGGCAGTCCCTACGAGCAGTACTTC. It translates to CASSLGSPYEQYF.

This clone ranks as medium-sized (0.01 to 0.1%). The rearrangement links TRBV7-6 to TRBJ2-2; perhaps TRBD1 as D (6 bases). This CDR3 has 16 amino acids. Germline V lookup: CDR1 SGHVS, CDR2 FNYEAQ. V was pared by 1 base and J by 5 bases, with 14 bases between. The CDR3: CASSLEAGARTGELFF. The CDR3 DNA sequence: TGTGCCAGCAGCTTAGAAGCAGGGGCTAGGACCGGGGAGCTGTTTTTT.

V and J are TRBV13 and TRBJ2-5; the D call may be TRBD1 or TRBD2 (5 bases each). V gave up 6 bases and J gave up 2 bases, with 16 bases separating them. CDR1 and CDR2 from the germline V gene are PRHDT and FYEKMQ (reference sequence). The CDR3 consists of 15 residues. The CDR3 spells CASSVWSREQETQYF. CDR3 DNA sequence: TGTGCCAGCAGTGTGTGGTCCAGGGAGCAAGAGACCCAGTACTTC.

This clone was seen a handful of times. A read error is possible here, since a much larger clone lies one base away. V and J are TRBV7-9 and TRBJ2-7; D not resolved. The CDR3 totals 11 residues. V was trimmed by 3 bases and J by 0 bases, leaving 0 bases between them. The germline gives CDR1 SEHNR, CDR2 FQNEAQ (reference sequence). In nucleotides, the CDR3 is TGTGCCAGCAGCTTCTCCTACGAGCAGTACTTC. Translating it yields CASSFSYEQYF.

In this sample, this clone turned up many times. The CDR3 sequence is CASSLDSGGELFF. The CDR3, as DNA: TGTGCCAGCAGTTTGGATAGCGGAGGGGAGCTGTTTTTT. J is TRBJ2-2 and V is TRBV27, with a weak D call TRBD2 (6 bases). Germline V CDR1 and CDR2: MNHEY, SMNVEV (reference sequence). V lost 3 bases and J 8 bases, leaving 10 bases between the germline ends. This CDR3 region has 13 residues.

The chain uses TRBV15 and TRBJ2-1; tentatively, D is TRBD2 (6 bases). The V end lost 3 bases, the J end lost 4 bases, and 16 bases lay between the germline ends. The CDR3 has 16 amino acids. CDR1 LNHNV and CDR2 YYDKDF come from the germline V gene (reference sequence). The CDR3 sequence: CATSSGTSLLYNEQFF. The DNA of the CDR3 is TGTGCCACCAGCAGCGGAACTAGCCTACTTTACAATGAGCAGTTCTTC.

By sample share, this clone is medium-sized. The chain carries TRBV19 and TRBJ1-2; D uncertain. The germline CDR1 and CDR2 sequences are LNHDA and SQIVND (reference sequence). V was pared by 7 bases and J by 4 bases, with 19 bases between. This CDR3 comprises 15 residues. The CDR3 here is CASTADPNGIYGYTF. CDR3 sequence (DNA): TGTGCCAGTACGGCAGACCCCAACGGTATCTATGGCTACACCTTC.

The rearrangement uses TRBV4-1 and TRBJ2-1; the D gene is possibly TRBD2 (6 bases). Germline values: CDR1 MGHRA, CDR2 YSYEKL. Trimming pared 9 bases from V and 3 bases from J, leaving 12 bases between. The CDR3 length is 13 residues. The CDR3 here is CASSLAIYNEQFF. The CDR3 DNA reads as TGCGCCAGTAGTCTAGCGATCTACAATGAGCAGTTCTTC.

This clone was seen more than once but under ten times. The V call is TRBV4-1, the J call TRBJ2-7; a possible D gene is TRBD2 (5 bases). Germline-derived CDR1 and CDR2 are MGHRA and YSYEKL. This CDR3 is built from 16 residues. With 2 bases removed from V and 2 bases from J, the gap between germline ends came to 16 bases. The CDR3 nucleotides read TGCGCCAGCAGCCAACGTGAAGCCGGAGGCGCCTACGAGCAGTACTTC. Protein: CASSQREAGGAYEQYF.

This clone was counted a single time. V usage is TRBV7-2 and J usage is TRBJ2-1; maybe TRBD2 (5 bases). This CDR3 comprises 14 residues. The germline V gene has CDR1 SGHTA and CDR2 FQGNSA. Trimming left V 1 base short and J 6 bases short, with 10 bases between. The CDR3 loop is CASSLGLAVNEQFF. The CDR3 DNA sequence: TGTGCCAGCAGCTTAGGTCTAGCCGTCAATGAGCAGTTCTTC.

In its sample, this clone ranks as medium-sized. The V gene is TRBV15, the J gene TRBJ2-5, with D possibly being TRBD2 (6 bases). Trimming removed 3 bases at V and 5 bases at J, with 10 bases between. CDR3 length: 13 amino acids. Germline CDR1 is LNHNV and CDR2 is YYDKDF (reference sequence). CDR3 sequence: CATSRGTGETQYF. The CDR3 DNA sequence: TGTGCCACCAGCAGGGGGACTGGGGAGACCCAGTACTTC.

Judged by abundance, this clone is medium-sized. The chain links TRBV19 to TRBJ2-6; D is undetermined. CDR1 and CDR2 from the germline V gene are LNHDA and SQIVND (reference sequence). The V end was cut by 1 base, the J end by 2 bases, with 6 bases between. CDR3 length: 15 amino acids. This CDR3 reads CASSIGAAGANVLTF. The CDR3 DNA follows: TGTGCCAGTAGTATAGGGGCAGCTGGGGCCAACGTCCTGACTTTC. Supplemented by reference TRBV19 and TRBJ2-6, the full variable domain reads DGGITQSPKYLFRKEGQNVTLSCEQNLNHDAMYWYRQDPGQGLRLIYYSQIVNDFQKGDIAEGYSVSREKKESFPLTVTSAQKNPTAFYLCASSIGAAGANVLTFGAGSRLTVL.

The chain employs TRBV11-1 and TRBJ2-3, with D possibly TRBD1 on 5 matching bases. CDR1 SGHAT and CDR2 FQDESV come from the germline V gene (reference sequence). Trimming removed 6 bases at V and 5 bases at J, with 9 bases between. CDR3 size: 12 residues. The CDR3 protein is CASSERGDTQYF. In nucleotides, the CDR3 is TGTGCCAGCAGTGAAAGGGGAGATACGCAGTATTTT.

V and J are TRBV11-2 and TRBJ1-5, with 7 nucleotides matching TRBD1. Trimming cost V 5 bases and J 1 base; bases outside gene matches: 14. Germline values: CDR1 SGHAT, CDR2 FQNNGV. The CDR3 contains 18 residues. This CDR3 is CASSPEGGAGGSNQPQHF. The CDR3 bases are TGTGCCAGCAGCCCCGAGGGAGGGGCAGGGGGAAGCAATCAGCCCCAGCATTTT.